The T cell receptor beta chain under discussion was sequenced for a study of blood T cells in healthy people across ages. Turning to the study itself: Template-switching capture recovered about one barcoded beta molecule per two T cells.

A sample-barcoded 5' primer and a J-beta primer mix were used in a second PCR of roughly 6 to 12 cycles. With 12 random nucleotides, a template-switch adaptor tagged each individual cDNA molecule. TCRdb called the 5' RACE reads again in MiXCR, with one record for every CDR3 protein. The sample includes 1.2 million to 1.5 million distinct CDR3 sequences, approximately 63% of them seen just once. Comment on this clonotype: What it binds is not known.

Trimming shortened V by 0 bases and J by 8 bases, and 19 bases separated the two germline ends. The CDR3 length is 16 residues. Germline V gene sequence: CDR1 LGHDT, CDR2 YNNKEL (reference sequence). Study-wide results and caveats: The percentage of naive T cells correlated strongly with TCR beta diversity. A greater number of naive CD4+ cells and higher diversity distinguished long-lived donors from aged donors.

The material sequenced was blood. The chain employs TRBV3-1 and TRBJ1-1; D is uncertain. The source is a man between 18 and 29 years old in good health. The CDR3 DNA follows: TGTGCCAGCAGCCAAGATTTCGATCAGGCAACCACGGAAGCTTTCTTT. Translated: CASSQDFDQATTEAFF.